Listed below are T cell receptor beta chains from one sample, sequenced in a study of T cell responses to AZD1222 COVID-19 vaccine. Some clones are missing from TCRdb's copy, which holds only in-frame ones; the method was immunoSEQ multiplex PCR. The sample comprises 95,000 to 150,000 clones, around 89% of which are singletons, and around 4% rests with the top ten. Sample: peripheral blood, taken on day 0 of AZD1222 vaccination. The receptors originated from an adult in good health. Both conserved end residues are part of each CDR3. Clone size appears in some rows only: once, few, many, or a class for an expanded clone.

TRBV21-1	TRBJ1-1	NA	CASGQGTNTEAFF
TRBV7-2	TRBJ2-5	NA	CASSQPTRTKTQYF
TRBV6-2/TRBV6-3	TRBJ1-3	few	CASSHGTTGNTIYF
TRBV5-1	TRBJ2-5	NA	CASSATGEETQYF
TRBV27	TRBJ1-1	NA	CASSLSFGSGDTEAFF
TRBV5-1	TRBJ2-4	NA	CASSLPGGTENIQYF
TRBV20-1	TRBJ1-1	NA	CSARALNEAFF
TRBV16	TRBJ1-2	NA	CASSQGRGNYGYTF
TRBV7-7	TRBJ2-5	NA	CASSSSPGETQYF
TRBV7-9	TRBJ1-1	NA	CASSLLLGFTEAFF
TRBV11-2	TRBJ2-1	once	CASSSLAGVRNEQFF
TRBV6-2/TRBV6-3	TRBJ2-2	NA	CASSQPPRGELFF
TRBV5-1	TRBJ1-3	once	CASSSGGFSGNTIYF
TRBV28	TRBJ1-1	NA	CASSLLGQGEAFF
TRBV19	TRBJ2-4	once	CASSMDSFKNIQYF
TRBV19	TRBJ1-1	NA	CASSIWEGNTEAFF
TRBV5-1	TRBJ2-7	NA	CASSLGTGYEQYF
TRBV5-1	TRBJ1-5	NA	CASSLEGTSPQHF
TRBV5-6	TRBJ1-1	few	CASTRNLGVNTEAFF
TRBV10-3	TRBJ2-1	NA	CAISESGLAGAYNEQFF
TRBV19	TRBJ2-1	NA	CASSRGGNEQFF
TRBV5-1	TRBJ2-5	NA	CASSPYQETQYF
TRBV30	TRBJ2-2	NA	CAWSYGGAGELFF
TRBV7-9	TRBJ2-7	NA	CASSPQGAGLDYEQYF
TRBV30	TRBJ2-3	NA	CAWTTSTDTQYF
TRBV7-3	TRBJ1-6	NA	CASSESGGGSPLHF
TRBV9	TRBJ1-6	NA	CASSVEARGTVNSPLHF
TRBV28	TRBJ1-2	NA	CASSLDGAYYGYTF
TRBV7-8	TRBJ1-1	once	CASSLARGALNTEAFF
TRBV28	TRBJ1-5	NA	CASITPAGPQHF
TRBV2	TRBJ2-7	NA	CASRIIAGVSEQYF
TRBV9	TRBJ1-2	NA	CASSVEDPYGYTF
TRBV3-1/TRBV3-2	TRBJ2-5	NA	CASSLDARAQYF
TRBV24-1	TRBJ2-4	NA	CATSDSDGAKNIQYF
TRBV19	TRBJ1-1	NA	CASSMSGGSMNTEAFF
TRBV5-1	TRBJ1-1	NA	CASSLGGANTEAFF
TRBV7-9	TRBJ2-7	once	CASSHNRGQGNEQYF
TRBV7-2	TRBJ2-2	NA	CASSLWGNTGELFF
TRBV7-8	TRBJ1-1	once	CASSLGSGGNTEAFF
TRBV6-4	TRBJ1-4	NA	CASSVLGRQGTTNEKLFF
TRBV5-1	TRBJ2-4	NA	CASSLYASGTNIQYF
TRBV11-3	TRBJ1-6	NA	CASSLGRTGTNSPLHF
TRBV7-9	TRBJ2-2	NA	CASSSGQNTGELFF
TRBV28	TRBJ2-5	NA	CGTIGGDETQYF
TRBV5-4	TRBJ2-7	NA	CASSPPGLAGGPHEQYF
TRBV5-1	TRBJ2-7	few	CASSPLGEKQYF
TRBV27	TRBJ2-1	few	CASKVGTRRGDEQFF
TRBV19	TRBJ1-1	once	CASSIGSNTEAFF
TRBV7-2	TRBJ1-3	NA	CASSLGGNGNTIYF
TRBV27	TRBJ1-6	NA	CASSLGGSYNSPLHF
TRBV6-5	TRBJ2-7	NA	CASGGFSYEQYF
TRBV2	TRBJ1-2	NA	CASSVTVGSTF